Below are 25 T cell receptor beta chains sequenced from a single sample in a study of spatial heterogeneity in lung cancer. Each CDR3 protein gets one entry after TCRdb re-called the 5' RACE reads with MiXCR. This table holds approximately 66,000 distinct CDR3 sequences, nearly 6.5% found once. The time point denotes: sample taken at primary tumor resection. This sample comprised PBMCs, obtained at surgery. Receptors were obtained from a female donor with early-stage non-small cell lung cancer.

V and J are TRBV6-5 and TRBJ1-1; weak D call: TRBD1 (6 bases). V lost 6 bases to trimming and J lost 7 bases, with 15 bases between them. This CDR3 is built from 13 residues. Looked up from germline, CDR1 is MNHEY and CDR2 is SVGAGI. Here the CDR3 DNA reads TGTGCCAGCAGCTCAGGGGAGGCCATTGAAGCTTTCTTT. It specifies CASSSGEAIEAFF.

This clonotype was seen at least ten times. The chain carries TRBV7-2 and TRBJ1-4; D possibly corresponds to TRBD1 (5 bases). Trimming removed 4 bases at V and 6 bases at J, with 18 bases between. CDR1 and CDR2 from the germline V gene are SGHTA and FQGNSA. CDR3 size: 16 residues. The CDR3 DNA follows: TGTGCCAGCAGCTCCCCTTCAGGGTCCGCATATGAAAAACTGTTTTTT. Its translation: CASSSPSGSAYEKLFF. The variable domain in full, completed from reference TRBV7-2 and TRBJ1-4, reads GAGVSQSPSNKVTEKGKDVELRCDPISGHTALYWYRQSLGQGLEFLIYFQGNSAPDKSGLPSDRFSAERTGGSVSTLTIQRTQQEDSAVYLCASSSPSGSAYEKLFFGSGTQLSVL.

This clonotype was seen ten or more times. The chain links TRBV20-1 to TRBJ2-1, with TRBD2 matching 9 bases. Germline CDR1 reads DFQATT; CDR2 reads SNEGSKA (reference sequence). This CDR3 region has 15 residues. V lost 5 bases and J lost 6; bases outside the gene matches: 11. CDR3 DNA sequence: TGCAGTGCTGCAAGCGGGGGGAACCCTCCCAATGAGCAGTTCTTC. It yields the protein CSAASGGNPPNEQFF.

The sample holds many counts of this clonotype. V usage is TRBV5-1 and J usage is TRBJ1-1; a weak D match, TRBD1 (6 bases). V lost 3 bases and J lost 7, with 10 bases in between. Germline values: CDR1 SGHRS, CDR2 YFSETQ. The CDR3 spans 12 residues. The CDR3 nucleotides are TGCGCCAGCAGCTCTACAGGGTTTGAAGCTTTCTTT. Translating it yields CASSSTGFEAFF.

With regard to this clonotype: A much larger clone lies one base from this, so it may be a read error. A read error is likely, as this CDR3 ends without the conserved phenylalanine or tryptophan. The J gene is TRBJ2-3, the V gene TRBV12-3 or TRBV12-4, with TRBD1 matching over 7 bases. The V segment lost 5 bases and the J segment 0 bases; nucleotides outside the gene matches: 8. CDR3 length equals 16 residues. The CDR3 here is CASSLETGYSTDTQYS. CDR3 bases: TGTGCCAGCAGTCTAGAGACAGGGTACAGCACAGATACGCAGTATTCT.

This clonotype was counted many times. The chain combines TRBV4-2 with TRBJ1-1; D gene uncertain. From germline, CDR1 is LGHNA and CDR2 YNFKEQ. CDR3 size: 14 residues. Trimming left V 0 bases short and J 3 bases short, with 8 bases between. The chain's CDR3 is CASSQERRDTEAFF. The CDR3 bases are TGTGCCAGCAGCCAAGAGAGGAGGGACACTGAAGCTTTCTTT.

The chain carries TRBV10-3 and TRBJ2-1, with 7 positions matching TRBD2. V shed 4 bases and J 0 bases; nucleotides not matched to a gene: 3. CDR1 and CDR2 (germline): ENHRY, SYGVKD. This CDR3 comprises 15 residues. The DNA for the CDR3 is TGTGCCATCAGTGGGGACTACAGCTCCTACAATGAGCAGTTCTTC. Protein sequence: CAISGDYSSYNEQFF.

The chain recombines TRBV5-1 with TRBJ1-3; 9 positions match TRBD1. V shed 1 base and J 1 base; nucleotides not matched to a gene: 9. Germline V gives CDR1 SGHRS, CDR2 YFSETQ. The CDR3 has 18 residues. The CDR3 loop reads CASSLHSGQGSSGNTIYF. The DNA for the CDR3 is TGCGCCAGCAGCTTGCATTCCGGACAGGGGTCTTCTGGAAACACCATATATTTT.

V usage is TRBV4-1 and J usage is TRBJ2-1, with 14 bases lining up with TRBD2. Trimming cost V 3 bases and J 4 bases; bases outside gene matches: 5. The CDR3 totals 17 residues. Germline loops: CDR1 MGHRA, CDR2 YSYEKL. CDR3 protein: CASSHPGLAGEYNEQFF. CDR3 nucleotides: TGCGCCAGCAGCCATCCGGGACTAGCGGGAGAGTACAATGAGCAGTTCTTC.

This clonotype was seen a few times. The chain couples TRBV9 to TRBJ2-5, with D perhaps TRBD2 (5 bases). Germline V gene data show CDR1 as SGDLS and CDR2 as YYNGEE. CDR3 size: 16 residues. V was trimmed by 0 bases and J by 0 bases, leaving 12 bases between them. Here the CDR3 reads CASSVAGLSHQETQYF. The CDR3 region has the DNA TGTGCCAGCAGCGTAGCTGGACTCAGCCACCAAGAGACCCAGTACTTC.

Many counts were recorded for this clonotype. The V and J genes are TRBV6-6 and TRBJ1-1; D uncertain. CDR1 MNHNY and CDR2 SVGAGI come from the germline V gene (reference sequence). Between the trimmed V and J ends, which lost 0 bases and 7 bases, there was a span of 9 bases. This CDR3 region has 13 residues. The CDR3 reads CASSYSNKVEAFF. In nucleotides, the CDR3 is TGTGCCAGCAGTTACTCGAACAAGGTTGAAGCTTTCTTT.

This chain connects TRBV9 to TRBJ1-1; D gene unclear. Germline CDR1 reads SGDLS; CDR2 reads YYNGEE. Between the trimmed V and J ends, which lost 0 bases and 4 bases, there was a span of 10 bases. CDR3 length: 14 residues. Here the CDR3 DNA reads TGTGCCAGCAGCGTAGAACTTCGAGGCACTGAAGCTTTCTTT. Translation: CASSVELRGTEAFF.

The chain is built from TRBV5-1 and TRBJ1-2, with D unclear. V was cut by 2 bases and J by 6 bases, with 17 bases left in between. Germline V lookup: CDR1 SGHRS, CDR2 YFSETQ. CDR3 length: 15 residues. The CDR3 loop reads CASSFWAREGDGYTF. The CDR3 nucleotides read TGCGCCAGCAGCTTCTGGGCTAGAGAAGGAGATGGCTACACCTTC.

Within the sample, this clonotype is medium-sized. The gene calls are TRBV3-1 and TRBJ2-5; 13 nucleotides line up with TRBD2. The ends lost 4 bases at V and 2 bases at J; junction bases unmatched: 1. Germline values: CDR1 LGHDT, CDR2 YNNKEL (reference sequence). The CDR3 is made up of 15 amino acids. The CDR3 nucleotides are TGTGCCAGCAGCCGGACTAGCGGGGGACAAGAGACCCAGTACTTC. Encoded protein: CASSRTSGGQETQYF.

This clonotype was picked up many times. V and J are TRBV28 and TRBJ2-1, with no clear D. V gave up 7 bases and J gave up 2 bases, with 15 bases separating them. CDR3 length equals 15 residues. The germline gives CDR1 MDHEN, CDR2 SYDVKM. CDR3 amino acids: CASTPDKTAYNEQFF. The CDR3 nucleotides are TGTGCCAGCACACCCGACAAGACGGCCTACAATGAGCAGTTCTTC.

There are a few counts of this clonotype. J is TRBJ2-6 and V is TRBV19; D ambiguous. Germline V lookup: CDR1 LNHDA, CDR2 SQIVND (reference sequence). The CDR3 consists of 15 residues. Trimming left V 4 bases short and J 0 bases short, with 7 bases between. The CDR3 protein is CASSSGTSGANVLTF. The CDR3 nucleotides read TGTGCCAGTAGTAGTGGAACCTCTGGGGCCAACGTCCTGACTTTC.

The gene calls are TRBV7-3 and TRBJ1-1; D might be TRBD1 (5 bases). Trimming pared 4 bases from V and 6 bases from J, leaving 12 bases between. Germline V gene data show CDR1 as SGHTA and CDR2 as FQGTGA. The CDR3 is made up of 13 amino acids. The CDR3 sequence: CASSSLRAAEAFF. The CDR3 DNA follows: TGTGCCAGCAGCTCTCTCAGGGCCGCTGAAGCTTTCTTT.

The chain combines TRBV11-3 with TRBJ2-3; tentative D call: TRBD1 (5 bases). CDR3 length: 16 residues. Between the trimmed V and J ends, which lost 5 bases and 0 bases, there was a span of 15 bases. In germline, CDR1 is SGHNT, CDR2 YENEEA. The CDR3 DNA reads TGTGCCAGCAGCCTGGGGCGGACACCCAGCACAGATACGCAGTATTTT. Encoded protein: CASSLGRTPSTDTQYF.

This clonotype has at least ten counts. The chain carries TRBV9 and TRBJ2-2, with D perhaps matching TRBD1 (6 bases). This CDR3 has 16 amino acids. Germline assignment: CDR1 SGDLS and CDR2 YYNGEE. The V and J ends lost 3 bases and 0 bases respectively, with 12 bases between them. CDR3 in amino acids: CASSETRGSNTGELFF. The CDR3 region has the DNA TGTGCCAGCAGCGAAACCAGGGGCTCGAACACCGGGGAGCTGTTTTTT.

This clonotype was recorded many times. The chain links TRBV29-1 to TRBJ1-2; 7 positions agree with TRBD1. Per germline, CDR1 SQVTM and CDR2 ANQGSEA. V lost 6 bases to trimming and J lost 5 bases; unmatched junction nucleotides: 6. The CDR3 is made up of 12 amino acids. The CDR3 here is CSVETGVYGYTF. The CDR3 DNA reads TGCAGCGTAGAAACAGGGGTATATGGCTACACCTTC.

Many counts were recorded for this clonotype. The V gene is TRBV9, the J gene TRBJ2-3, with 12 nucleotides matching TRBD2. CDR1 SGDLS and CDR2 YYNGEE come from the germline V gene. The CDR3 extends over 17 amino acids. With 3 bases clipped from V and 2 bases from J, the junction kept 7 bases outside the gene matches. This chain's CDR3 is CASSARTSGVYTDTQYF. Here the CDR3 DNA reads TGTGCCAGCAGCGCGCGGACTAGCGGGGTCTACACAGATACGCAGTATTTT.

This clonotype was seen many times. This chain uses TRBV24-1 with TRBJ2-5; TRBD1 might be the D (6 bases). The CDR3 length is 14 residues. Trimming shortened V by 3 bases and J by 5 bases, and 12 bases separated the two germline ends. In germline, CDR1 is KGHDR, CDR2 SFDVKD. CDR3 in DNA: TGTGCCACCAGTGATAACGGACAGACGGAGACCCAGTACTTC. Protein sequence: CATSDNGQTETQYF.

V usage is TRBV7-2 and J usage is TRBJ2-2; 11 bases are shared with TRBD2. Germline CDR1 reads SGHTA; CDR2 reads FQGNSA. The CDR3 spans 17 residues. J was trimmed by 7 bases and V by 5 bases; bases with no gene match: 12. CDR3 loop: CASSRGWLAGGGGELFF. The DNA of the CDR3 is TGTGCCAGCAGCCGGGGGTGGCTAGCGGGAGGCGGCGGGGAGCTGTTTTTT.

This clonotype was seen many times. The CDR3 DNA reads TGTGCCACTACACAGGGGGCCGCCGGGGAGCTGTTTTTT. The encoded protein is CATTQGAAGELFF. This chain uses TRBV24-1 with TRBJ2-2; 9 positions agree with TRBD1. The CDR3 is 13 residues long. The V segment lost 10 bases and the J segment 6 bases; nucleotides outside the gene matches: 5. In germline, CDR1 is KGHDR, CDR2 SFDVKD.

The J gene is TRBJ2-3, the V gene TRBV5-1; D is undetermined. This CDR3 contains 14 residues. V lost 0 bases and J 0 bases, leaving 5 bases between the germline ends. Germline V gene sequence: CDR1 SGHRS, CDR2 YFSETQ. CDR3 nucleotide sequence: TGCGCCAGCAGCTTGGATGCTAGCACAGATACGCAGTATTTT. This encodes CASSLDASTDTQYF.